The 22 T cell receptor beta chains below were found in one sample sequenced in a study of blood T cell repertoires in COVID-19. Profiling relied on immunoSEQ multiplex PCR, and the TCRdb table lists in-frame clones only, not all of them. The sample contains about 99,000 clones, 87% of which appear only once. The sequencing sample was made of peripheral blood. The receptors here all came from a human donor in a cohort sampled during active COVID-19.

V usage is TRBV3-1 (or the pseudogene TRBV3-2) and J usage is TRBJ2-7; 8 bases match TRBD2. The CDR3 extends over 14 amino acids. V lost 5 bases and J lost 1; bases outside the gene matches: 4. Germline V gives CDR1 LGHDT, CDR2 YNNKEL (reference sequence). The chain's CDR3 is CASSSTSESYEQYF. As DNA, the CDR3 is TGTGCCAGCAGCTCGACTAGCGAATCCTACGAGCAGTACTTC.

Ten or more counts support this clone. The rearrangement links TRBV4-1 to TRBJ2-7; TRBD1 matches at 10 bases. This CDR3 has 17 amino acids. V lost 2 bases to trimming and J lost 5 bases; unmatched junction nucleotides: 12. Germline V gene sequence: CDR1 MGHRA, CDR2 YSYEKL. CDR3 region: CASSQFVPGQGINEQYF. CDR3 coding DNA: TGCGCCAGCAGCCAATTCGTACCGGGACAGGGGATCAACGAGCAGTACTTC.

Written as DNA, the CDR3 is TGTGCCAGCAGCCTCCAGGGGAACACTGAAGCTTTCTTT. Its translation: CASSLQGNTEAFF. This chain uses TRBV7-3 with TRBJ1-1; possible D gene TRBD1, 5 bases. The CDR3 runs to 13 residues. V was cut by 5 bases and J by 1 base, with 8 bases left in between. CDR1 is SGHTA and CDR2 is FQGTGA in the germline V gene.

The chain is built from TRBV7-9 and TRBJ1-4; D remains ambiguous. Between the trimmed V and J ends, which lost 0 bases and 7 bases, there was a span of 9 bases. Germline CDR1 SEHNR, CDR2 FQNEAQ (reference sequence). The CDR3 is 14 amino acids. CDR3 in amino acids: CASSLAGSGEKLFF. CDR3 DNA: TGTGCCAGCAGCTTAGCTGGGTCAGGTGAAAAACTGTTTTTT.

V usage is TRBV7-9 and J usage is TRBJ1-3; 7 bases map to TRBD1. V dropped 4 bases and J dropped 0; count of bases not matched to a gene: 3. The CDR3 consists of 15 residues. CDR1 is SEHNR and CDR2 is FQNEAQ in the germline V gene (reference sequence). In DNA, the CDR3 is TGTGCCAGCAGCTCCGGGACAGTCTCTGGAAACACCATATATTTT. Encoded protein: CASSSGTVSGNTIYF. The whole variable domain, filled in from reference TRBV7-9 and TRBJ1-3, reads DTGVSQNPRHKITKRGQNVTFRCDPISEHNRLYWYRQTLGQGPEFLTYFQNEAQLEKSRLLSDRFSAERPKGSFSTLEIQRTEQGDSAMYLCASSSGTVSGNTIYFGEGSWLTVV.

The chain carries TRBV5-1 and TRBJ2-7; a weak D match, TRBD1 (6 bases). There are 14 residues in the CDR3. V lost 0 bases to trimming and J lost 1 base, with 8 bases between them. Germline CDR1 reads SGHRS; CDR2 reads YFSETQ. CDR3 DNA: TGCGCCAGCAGCTTGGACAGGGCTTCCTACGAGCAGTACTTC. Its translation: CASSLDRASYEQYF.

J is TRBJ2-1 and V is TRBV7-9, with D perhaps matching TRBD2 (7 bases). The CDR3 totals 19 residues. Germline assignment: CDR1 SEHNR and CDR2 FQNEAQ (reference sequence). V lost 3 bases, J lost 3 bases, and 24 bases lay in between. CDR3 nucleotides: TGTGCCAGCAGCTTCTTCGGGGGGCGAGGGGGAACAGGCTACAATGAGCAGTTCTTC. Translated, it gives CASSFFGGRGGTGYNEQFF.

The chain has TRBV28 and TRBJ2-3, with D tentatively TRBD2 (6 bases). V gave up 7 bases and J gave up 0 bases, with 14 bases separating them. The CDR3 has 15 amino acids. Germline-derived CDR1 and CDR2 are MDHEN and SYDVKM. CDR3 nucleotide sequence: TGTGCCAGCATCCTGGCGGGGACTAGCACAGATACGCAGTATTTT. The encoded protein is CASILAGTSTDTQYF.

The chain uses TRBV7-8 and TRBJ1-1; maybe TRBD1 (5 bases). Germline-derived CDR1 and CDR2 are SGHVS and FQNEAQ. The CDR3 is 15 amino acids. The germline V and J ends were trimmed by 5 bases and 4 bases, with 17 bases remaining between them. The CDR3 region is CASSLSRVVGTEAFF. CDR3 in DNA: TGTGCCAGCAGCCTCAGCAGGGTAGTGGGCACTGAAGCTTTCTTT.

The genes are TRBV27 and TRBJ1-2, with TRBD1 as a possible D gene (5 bases). CDR1 and CDR2 (germline): MNHEY, SMNVEV (reference sequence). This CDR3 comprises 14 residues. Trimming shortened V by 6 bases and J by 0 bases, and 11 bases separated the two germline ends. CDR3 DNA: TGTGCCAGCAGAAGGACACCCGCTAACTATGGCTACACCTTC. This translates into CASRRTPANYGYTF.

This clone was recorded a few times. J is TRBJ1-1 and V is TRBV25-1; possible D gene TRBD1, 5 bases. The CDR3 consists of 14 residues. Germline CDR1 and CDR2: MGHDK and SYGVNS. V was cut by 3 bases and J by 3 bases, with 11 bases left in between. As DNA, the CDR3 is TGTGCCAGCAGTGATCAGGGTAGAGACACTGAAGCTTTCTTT. It translates to CASSDQGRDTEAFF.

The chain has TRBV11-3 and TRBJ2-1, with TRBD1 matching 7 bases. J gave up 3 bases and V 2 bases, and 7 bases lay outside the gene matches. This CDR3 has 16 residues. Germline V gene lookup returns CDR1 SGHNT and CDR2 YENEEA. In DNA form, the CDR3 reads TGTGCCAGCAGCTTACTTTGGACAGGATTCTACAATGAGCAGTTCTTC. Protein sequence: CASSLLWTGFYNEQFF.

The rearrangement uses TRBV29-1 and TRBJ2-1; 9 nucleotides agree with TRBD1. The CDR3 totals 14 residues. Germline CDR1 and CDR2: SQVTM and ANQGSEA. V dropped 2 bases and J dropped 10; count of bases not matched to a gene: 9. DNA of the CDR3: TGCAGCGTTGAATCGTACAGGGGGCTAGTAGAGCAGTTCTTC. Amino acids: CSVESYRGLVEQFF.

V is TRBV9 and J is TRBJ2-5; 9 nucleotides line up with TRBD2. Germline trimming cut 3 bases from V and 0 bases from J; bases unmatched to any gene: 9. The CDR3 loop spans 17 amino acids. Germline CDR1 and CDR2: SGDLS and YYNGEE. CDR3 residues: CASSDDVTSGDQETQYF. CDR3 DNA: TGTGCCAGCAGCGACGACGTGACTAGCGGAGACCAAGAGACCCAGTACTTC.

The chain links TRBV19 to TRBJ2-5; 8 bases agree with TRBD2. Germline CDR1 and CDR2: LNHDA and SQIVND (reference sequence). CDR3 length equals 17 residues. V lost 4 bases, J lost 4 bases, and 14 bases stayed unmatched. CDR3 region: CASSKYLTSDLRETQYF. As DNA, the CDR3 is TGTGCCAGTAGTAAATACCTGACTAGCGATCTTAGAGAGACCCAGTACTTC.

The V and J genes are TRBV7-9 and TRBJ1-5; the D gene is possibly TRBD1 (5 bases). This CDR3 region has 12 residues. Trimming cost V 5 bases and J 10 bases, with 12 bases left between them. Germline values: CDR1 SEHNR, CDR2 FQNEAQ (reference sequence). CDR3 coding DNA: TGTGCCAGCAGCGAACCCCAGGGTCCCCAGCATTTT. It is translated as CASSEPQGPQHF.

The rearrangement links TRBV5-1 to TRBJ2-2; 10 bases align to TRBD2. Germline V gene lookup returns CDR1 SGHRS and CDR2 YFSETQ. The CDR3 is made up of 15 amino acids. The V and J ends lost 0 bases and 6 bases, in that order; junction bases with no gene match: 2. The CDR3: CASSLVLAGAGELFF. DNA for the CDR3: TGCGCCAGCAGCTTGGTCCTAGCGGGAGCCGGGGAGCTGTTTTTT.

The chain couples TRBV4-2 to TRBJ2-1; 12 bases agree with TRBD2. Trimming removed 4 bases from V and 4 bases from J; junction bases left unmatched: 14. The CDR3 length is 19 residues. The germline CDR1 and CDR2 sequences are LGHNA and YNFKEQ. CDR3 nucleotides: TGTGCCAGCAGCCGCAAGAACCCCGGGACTAGCGGGCTATACAATGAGCAGTTCTTC. Its protein is CASSRKNPGTSGLYNEQFF.

This clone was observed a single time. The chain links TRBV24-1 to TRBJ1-5, with D tentatively TRBD1 (5 bases). The CDR3 covers 12 residues. V lost 3 bases to trimming and J lost 15 bases, with 14 bases between them. Germline CDR1 KGHDR, CDR2 SFDVKD. The CDR3 DNA sequence: TGTGCCACCAGTGATCCGGACATGATTTTGCATTTT. Translating it yields CATSDPDMILHF.

The chain links TRBV6-4 to TRBJ2-1; 8 bases map to TRBD1. CDR3 length: 16 residues. V shed 2 bases and J 5 bases; nucleotides not matched to a gene: 8. Germline V gene data show CDR1 as MRHNA and CDR2 as SNTAGT. The chain's CDR3 is CASSDGGTGDNNEQFF. The CDR3 region has the DNA TGTGCCAGCAGTGACGGGGGGACAGGCGATAACAATGAGCAGTTCTTC.

The gene calls are TRBV5-5 and TRBJ1-1, with D uncertain. In germline, CDR1 is SGHKS, CDR2 YYEKEE (reference sequence). This CDR3 region has 15 residues. Trimming pared 0 bases from V and 0 bases from J, leaving 9 bases between. As DNA, the CDR3 is TGTGCCAGCAGCTTGGACGCGGGCCTGAACACTGAAGCTTTCTTT. Translating it yields CASSLDAGLNTEAFF.

This chain connects TRBV5-4 to TRBJ2-7; no clear D. Germline assignment: CDR1 SGHNT and CDR2 YYREEE (reference sequence). Deletions cut 0 bases from V and 2 bases from J, with 9 bases between. The CDR3 is 14 amino acids. The CDR3 reads CASSLAGSPYEQYF. The CDR3 region has the DNA TGTGCCAGCAGCTTGGCCGGTTCGCCCTACGAGCAGTACTTC. Filled out from reference TRBV5-4 and TRBJ2-7, the complete variable domain reads ETGVTQSPTHLIKTRGQQVTLRCSSQSGHNTVSWYQQALGQGPQFIFQYYREEENGRGNFPPRFSGLQFPNYSSELNVNALELDDSALYLCASSLAGSPYEQYFGPGTRLTVT.